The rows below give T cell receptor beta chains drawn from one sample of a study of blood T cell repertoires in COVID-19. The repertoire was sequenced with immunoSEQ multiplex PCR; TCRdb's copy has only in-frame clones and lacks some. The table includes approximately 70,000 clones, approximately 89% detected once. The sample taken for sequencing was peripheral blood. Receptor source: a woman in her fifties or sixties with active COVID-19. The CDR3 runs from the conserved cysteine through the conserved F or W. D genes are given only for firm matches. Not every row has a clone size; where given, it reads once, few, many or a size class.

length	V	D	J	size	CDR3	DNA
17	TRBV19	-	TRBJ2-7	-	CASSSTGSGVILREQYF	TGTGCCAGTAGTTCGACAGGTTCAGGGGTTATTTTACGAGAGCAGTACTTC
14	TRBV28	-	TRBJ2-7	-	CASSLEGTSYEQYF	TGTGCCAGCAGTTTGGAGGGTACCTCCTACGAGCAGTACTTC
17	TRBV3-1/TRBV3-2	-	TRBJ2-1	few	CASSPLLSWANRNEQFF	TGTGCCAGCAGCCCGCTCCTCTCTTGGGCCAATCGGAATGAGCAGTTCTTC
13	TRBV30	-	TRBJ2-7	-	CAWSVRQTYEQYF	TGTGCCTGGAGTGTCAGGCAGACCTACGAGCAGTACTTC
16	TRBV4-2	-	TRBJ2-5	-	CASSQQRSLKAETQYF	TGTGCCAGCAGCCAACAAAGGAGCCTTAAGGCCGAGACCCAGTACTTC
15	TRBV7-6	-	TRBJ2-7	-	CASSLLQAGPVEQYF	TGTGCCAGCAGCTTATTACAGGCCGGACCAGTGGAGCAGTACTTC
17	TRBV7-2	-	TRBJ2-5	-	CASSPAGPGVRQETQYF	TGTGCCAGCAGCCCCGCGGGTCCGGGGGTCCGGCAAGAGACCCAGTACTTC
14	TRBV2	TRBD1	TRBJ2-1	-	CASSADRGYNEQFF	TGTGCCAGCAGTGCCGACAGGGGGTACAATGAGCAGTTCTTC
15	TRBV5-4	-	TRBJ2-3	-	CASSLMGEGADTQYF	TGTGCCAGCAGCTTGATGGGGGAGGGGGCAGATACGCAGTATTTT
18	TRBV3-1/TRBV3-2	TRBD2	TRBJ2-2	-	CASSQESGGLVNTGELFF	TGTGCCAGCAGCCAAGAGAGTGGGGGACTAGTGAACACCGGGGAGCTGTTTTTT